The source of this TCR beta chain is a study of cytomegalovirus exposure and HLA in healthy donors. Overall study results and limits: The study found most TCR sequences rare, yet found some public TCRs in many donors. TRBV6-2, TRBV6-3 and other indistinguishable V segments were excluded. Sequencing likely generated an artifact that appeared as a cluster of highly shared sequence variants. TCR beta V segments were, for the most part, productive about 87% or about 30% of the time in an earlier analysis.

The germline V gene has CDR1 LNHNV and CDR2 YYDKDF (reference sequence). V shed 3 bases and J shed 6 bases, with 9 bases lying between them. The CDR3 length is 13 residues. PCR was performed using 60 Vbeta and 13 Jbeta primers. This table comes from immunoSEQ multiplex PCR, and its TCRdb copy is limited to in-frame clones, with some not included. The sample has about 83,000 clones, roughly 81% seen once. As regards this clone: Its target is unknown.

Source material: PBMCs. The clonotype was recovered from a woman in her twenties or thirties in good health and CMV-seronegative. The gene calls are TRBV15 and TRBJ1-3, with D possibly matching TRBD1 (5 bases). For the CDR3, the DNA is TGTGCCACCAGCAGGGGGCTAGAAAACACCATATATTTT. Translation gives CATSRGLENTIYF.